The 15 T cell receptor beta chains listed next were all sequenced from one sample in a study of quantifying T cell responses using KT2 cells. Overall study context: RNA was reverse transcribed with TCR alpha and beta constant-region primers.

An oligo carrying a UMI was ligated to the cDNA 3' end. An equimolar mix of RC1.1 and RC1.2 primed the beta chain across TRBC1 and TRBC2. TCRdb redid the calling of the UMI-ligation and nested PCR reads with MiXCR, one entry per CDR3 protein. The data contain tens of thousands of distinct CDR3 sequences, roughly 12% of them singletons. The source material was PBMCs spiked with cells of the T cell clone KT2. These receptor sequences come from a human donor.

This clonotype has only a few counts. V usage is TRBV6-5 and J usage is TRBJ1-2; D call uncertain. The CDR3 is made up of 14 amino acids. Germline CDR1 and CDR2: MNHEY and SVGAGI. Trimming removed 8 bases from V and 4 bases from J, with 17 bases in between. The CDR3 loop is CASLPAGQSYGYTF. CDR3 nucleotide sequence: TGTGCCAGCCTTCCAGCCGGGCAGAGCTATGGCTACACCTTC.

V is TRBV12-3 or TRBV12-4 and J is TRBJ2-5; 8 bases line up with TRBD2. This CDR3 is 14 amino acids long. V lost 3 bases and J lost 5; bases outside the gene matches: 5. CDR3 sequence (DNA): TGTGCCAGCAGTTTTGTGATAGCGGGGGAGACCCAGTACTTC. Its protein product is CASSFVIAGETQYF.

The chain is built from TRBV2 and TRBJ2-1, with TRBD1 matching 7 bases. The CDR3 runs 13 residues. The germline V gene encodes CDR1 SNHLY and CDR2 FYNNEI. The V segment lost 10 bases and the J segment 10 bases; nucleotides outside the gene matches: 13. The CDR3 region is CANDRAIGSEQFF. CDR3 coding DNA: TGTGCCAACGACAGGGCCATAGGTTCGGAGCAGTTCTTC.

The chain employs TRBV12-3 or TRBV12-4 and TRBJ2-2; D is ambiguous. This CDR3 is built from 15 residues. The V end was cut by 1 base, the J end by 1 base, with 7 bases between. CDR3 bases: TGTGCCAGCAGTTTAGGGGCACTGAACACCGGGGAGCTGTTTTTT. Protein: CASSLGALNTGELFF.

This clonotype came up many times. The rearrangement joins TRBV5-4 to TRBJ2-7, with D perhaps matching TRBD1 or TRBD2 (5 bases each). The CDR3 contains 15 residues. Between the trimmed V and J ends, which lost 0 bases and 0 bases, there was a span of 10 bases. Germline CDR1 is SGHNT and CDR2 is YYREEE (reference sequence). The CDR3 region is CASSLDWGSSYEQYF. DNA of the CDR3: TGTGCCAGCAGCTTGGACTGGGGGTCCTCCTACGAGCAGTACTTC.

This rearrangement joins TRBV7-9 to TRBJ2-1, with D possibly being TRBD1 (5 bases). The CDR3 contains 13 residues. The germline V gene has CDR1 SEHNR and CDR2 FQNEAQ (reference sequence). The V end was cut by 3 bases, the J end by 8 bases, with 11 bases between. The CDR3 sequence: CASSFPLGDEQFF. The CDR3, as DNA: TGTGCCAGCAGCTTTCCTCTAGGGGATGAGCAGTTCTTC.

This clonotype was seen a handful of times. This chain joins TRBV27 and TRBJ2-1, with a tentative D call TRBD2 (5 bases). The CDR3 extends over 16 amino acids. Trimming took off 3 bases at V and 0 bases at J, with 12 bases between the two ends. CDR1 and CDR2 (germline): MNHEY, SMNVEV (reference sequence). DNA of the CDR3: TGTGCCAGCAGTTTGAACCAGCGGCACTCCTACAATGAGCAGTTCTTC. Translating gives CASSLNQRHSYNEQFF.

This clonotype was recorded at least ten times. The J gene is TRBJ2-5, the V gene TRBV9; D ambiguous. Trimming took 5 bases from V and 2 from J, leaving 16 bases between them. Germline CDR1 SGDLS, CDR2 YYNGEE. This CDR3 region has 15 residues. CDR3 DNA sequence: TGTGCCAGCAGTCGAACTCCGGACCAGCAAGAGACCCAGTACTTC. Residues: CASSRTPDQQETQYF.

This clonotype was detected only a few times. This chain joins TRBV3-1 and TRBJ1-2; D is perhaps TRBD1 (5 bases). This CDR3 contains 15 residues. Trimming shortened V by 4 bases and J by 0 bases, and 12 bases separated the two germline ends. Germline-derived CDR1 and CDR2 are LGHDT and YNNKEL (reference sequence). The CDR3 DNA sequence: TGTGCCAGCAGCCTAGACCGACAGCCTAACTATGGCTACACCTTC. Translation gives CASSLDRQPNYGYTF. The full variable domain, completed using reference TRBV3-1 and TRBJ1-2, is DTAVSQTPKYLVTQMGNDKSIKCEQNLGHDTMYWYKQDSKKFLKIMFSYNNKELIINETVPNRFSPKSPDKAHLNLHINSLELGDSAVYFCASSLDRQPNYGYTFGSGTRLTVV.

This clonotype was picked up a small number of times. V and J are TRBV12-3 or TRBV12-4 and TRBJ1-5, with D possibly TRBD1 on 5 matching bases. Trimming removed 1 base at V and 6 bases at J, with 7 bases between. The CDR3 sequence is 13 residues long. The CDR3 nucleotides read TGTGCCAGCAGTTTAGGCGACAGTCAGCCCCAGCATTTT. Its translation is CASSLGDSQPQHF.

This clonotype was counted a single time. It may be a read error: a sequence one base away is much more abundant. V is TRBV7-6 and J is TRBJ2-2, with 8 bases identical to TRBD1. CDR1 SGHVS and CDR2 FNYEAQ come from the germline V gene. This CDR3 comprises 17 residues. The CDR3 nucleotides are TGTGCCGGCAGCTTAGCTTGGGGACAGGCAAACACCGGGGAGCTGTTTTTT. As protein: CAGSLAWGQANTGELFF.

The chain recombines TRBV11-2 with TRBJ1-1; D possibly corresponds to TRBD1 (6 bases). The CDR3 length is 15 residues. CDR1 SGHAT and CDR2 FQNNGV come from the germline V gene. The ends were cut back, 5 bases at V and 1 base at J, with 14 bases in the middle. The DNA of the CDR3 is TGTGCCAGCAGCCCCCTAGGGGGGGGGAACACTGAAGCTTTCTTT. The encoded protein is CASSPLGGGNTEAFF.

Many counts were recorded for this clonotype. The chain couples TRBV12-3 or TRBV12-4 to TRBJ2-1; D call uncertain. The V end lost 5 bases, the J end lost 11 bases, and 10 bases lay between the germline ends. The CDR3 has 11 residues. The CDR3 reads CASSTDEKQFF. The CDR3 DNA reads TGTGCCAGCAGTACCGACGAAAAGCAGTTCTTC.

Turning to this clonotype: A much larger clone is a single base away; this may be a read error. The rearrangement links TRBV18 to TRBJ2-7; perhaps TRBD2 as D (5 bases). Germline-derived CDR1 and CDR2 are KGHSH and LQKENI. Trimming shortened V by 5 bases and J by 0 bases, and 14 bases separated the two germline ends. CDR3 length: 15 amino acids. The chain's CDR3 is CASSSREQGSYEQYF. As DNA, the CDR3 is TGTGCCAGCTCATCGAGGGAACAAGGCTCCTACGAGCAGTACTTC.

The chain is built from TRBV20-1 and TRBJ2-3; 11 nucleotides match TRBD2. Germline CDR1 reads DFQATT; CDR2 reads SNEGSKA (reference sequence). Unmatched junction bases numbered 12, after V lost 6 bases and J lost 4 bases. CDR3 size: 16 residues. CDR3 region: CSAGKLAGETADTQYF. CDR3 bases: TGCAGTGCGGGTAAACTAGCGGGAGAAACTGCAGATACGCAGTATTTT.